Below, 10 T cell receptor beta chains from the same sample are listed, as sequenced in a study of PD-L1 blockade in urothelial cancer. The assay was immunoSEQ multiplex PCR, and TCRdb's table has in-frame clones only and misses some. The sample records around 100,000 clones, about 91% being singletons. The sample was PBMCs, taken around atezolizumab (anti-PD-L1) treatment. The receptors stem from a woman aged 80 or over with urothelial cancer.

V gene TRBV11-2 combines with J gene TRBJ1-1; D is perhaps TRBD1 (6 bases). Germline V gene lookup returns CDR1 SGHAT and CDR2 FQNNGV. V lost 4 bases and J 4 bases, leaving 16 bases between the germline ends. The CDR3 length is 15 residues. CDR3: CASSYTGTEPTEAFF. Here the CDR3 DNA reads TGTGCCAGCAGCTATACAGGGACGGAGCCCACTGAAGCTTTCTTT.

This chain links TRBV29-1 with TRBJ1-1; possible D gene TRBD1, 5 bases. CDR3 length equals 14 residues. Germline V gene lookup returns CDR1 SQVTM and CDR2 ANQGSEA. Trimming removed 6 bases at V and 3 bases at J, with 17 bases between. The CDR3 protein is CSVKPGLRDTEAFF. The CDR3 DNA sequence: TGCAGCGTAAAACCGGGACTAAGAGACACTGAAGCTTTCTTT.

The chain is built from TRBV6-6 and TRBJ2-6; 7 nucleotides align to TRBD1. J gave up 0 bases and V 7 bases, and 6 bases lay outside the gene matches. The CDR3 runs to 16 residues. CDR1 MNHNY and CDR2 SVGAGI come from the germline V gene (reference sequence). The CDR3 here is CASTQGQHSGANVLTF. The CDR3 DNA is TGTGCCAGCACCCAGGGACAGCACTCTGGGGCCAACGTCCTGACTTTC.

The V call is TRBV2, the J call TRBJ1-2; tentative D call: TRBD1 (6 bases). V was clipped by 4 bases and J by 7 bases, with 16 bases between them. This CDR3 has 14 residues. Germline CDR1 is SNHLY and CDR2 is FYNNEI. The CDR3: CASSGVRDIAGYTF. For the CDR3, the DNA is TGTGCCAGCAGTGGAGTAAGGGACATAGCTGGCTACACCTTC. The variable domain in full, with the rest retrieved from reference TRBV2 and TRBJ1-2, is EPEVTQTPSHQVTQMGQEVILRCVPISNHLYFYWYRQILGQKVEFLVSFYNNEISEKSEIFDDQFSVERPDGSNFTLKIRSTKLEDSAMYFCASSGVRDIAGYTFGSGTRLTVV.

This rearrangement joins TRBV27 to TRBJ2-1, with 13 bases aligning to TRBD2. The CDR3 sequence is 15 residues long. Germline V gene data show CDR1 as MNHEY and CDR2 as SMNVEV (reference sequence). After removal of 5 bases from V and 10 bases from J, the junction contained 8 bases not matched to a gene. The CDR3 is CASSAAAGLAGEQFF. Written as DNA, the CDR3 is TGTGCCAGCAGTGCGGCCGCGGGACTAGCGGGAGAGCAGTTCTTC.

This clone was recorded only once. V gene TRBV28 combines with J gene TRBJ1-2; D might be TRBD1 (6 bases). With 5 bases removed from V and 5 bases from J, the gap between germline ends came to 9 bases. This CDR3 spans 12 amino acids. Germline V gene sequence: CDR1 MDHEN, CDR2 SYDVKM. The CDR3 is CASSPDRYGYTF. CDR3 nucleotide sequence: TGTGCCAGCAGTCCCGACAGGTATGGCTACACCTTC.

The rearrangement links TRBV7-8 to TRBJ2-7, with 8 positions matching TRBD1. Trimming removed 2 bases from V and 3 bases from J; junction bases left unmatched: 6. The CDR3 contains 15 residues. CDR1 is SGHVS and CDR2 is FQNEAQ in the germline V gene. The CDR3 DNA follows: TGTGCCAGCAGCTTACAGCAGGGGGCCGTCTACGAGCAGTACTTC. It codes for CASSLQQGAVYEQYF.

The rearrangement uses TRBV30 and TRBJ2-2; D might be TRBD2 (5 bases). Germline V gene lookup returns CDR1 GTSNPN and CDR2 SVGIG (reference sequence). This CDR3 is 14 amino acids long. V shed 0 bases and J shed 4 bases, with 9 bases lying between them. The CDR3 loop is CAWSVSGLTGELFF. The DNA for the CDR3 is TGTGCCTGGAGTGTGTCAGGACTCACCGGGGAGCTGTTTTTT.

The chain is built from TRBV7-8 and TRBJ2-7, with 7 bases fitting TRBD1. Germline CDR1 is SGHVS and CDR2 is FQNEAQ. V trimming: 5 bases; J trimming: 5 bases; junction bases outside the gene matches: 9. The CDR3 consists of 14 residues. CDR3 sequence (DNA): TGTGCCAGCAGCGAACAGGGGATGCCCGACGAGCAGTACTTC. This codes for CASSEQGMPDEQYF.

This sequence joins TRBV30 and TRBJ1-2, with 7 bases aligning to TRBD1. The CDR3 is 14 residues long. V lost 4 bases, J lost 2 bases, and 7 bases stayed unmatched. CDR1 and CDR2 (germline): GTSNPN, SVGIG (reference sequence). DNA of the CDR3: TGTGCCTGGACTCGCAGGGGGTCAAACTATGGCTACACCTTC. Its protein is CAWTRRGSNYGYTF.